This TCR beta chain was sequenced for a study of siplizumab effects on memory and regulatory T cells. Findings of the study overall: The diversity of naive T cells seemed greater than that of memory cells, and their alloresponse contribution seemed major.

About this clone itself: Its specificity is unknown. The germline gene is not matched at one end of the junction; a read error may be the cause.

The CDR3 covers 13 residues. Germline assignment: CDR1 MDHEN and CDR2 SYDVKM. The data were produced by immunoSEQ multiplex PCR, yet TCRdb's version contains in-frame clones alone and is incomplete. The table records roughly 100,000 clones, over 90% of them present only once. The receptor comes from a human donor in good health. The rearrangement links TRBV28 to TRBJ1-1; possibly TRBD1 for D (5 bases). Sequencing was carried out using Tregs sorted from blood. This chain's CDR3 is CASWGGENAEAFF. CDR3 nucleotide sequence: TGTGCCAGCTGGGGGGGGGAGAACGCTGAAGCTTTCTTT. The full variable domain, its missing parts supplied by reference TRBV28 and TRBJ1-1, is DVKVTQSSRYLVKRTGEKVFLECVQDMDHENMFWYRQDPGLGLRLIYFSYDVKMKEKGDIPEGYSVSREKKERFSLILESASTNQTSMYLCASWGGENAEAFFGQGTRLTVV.